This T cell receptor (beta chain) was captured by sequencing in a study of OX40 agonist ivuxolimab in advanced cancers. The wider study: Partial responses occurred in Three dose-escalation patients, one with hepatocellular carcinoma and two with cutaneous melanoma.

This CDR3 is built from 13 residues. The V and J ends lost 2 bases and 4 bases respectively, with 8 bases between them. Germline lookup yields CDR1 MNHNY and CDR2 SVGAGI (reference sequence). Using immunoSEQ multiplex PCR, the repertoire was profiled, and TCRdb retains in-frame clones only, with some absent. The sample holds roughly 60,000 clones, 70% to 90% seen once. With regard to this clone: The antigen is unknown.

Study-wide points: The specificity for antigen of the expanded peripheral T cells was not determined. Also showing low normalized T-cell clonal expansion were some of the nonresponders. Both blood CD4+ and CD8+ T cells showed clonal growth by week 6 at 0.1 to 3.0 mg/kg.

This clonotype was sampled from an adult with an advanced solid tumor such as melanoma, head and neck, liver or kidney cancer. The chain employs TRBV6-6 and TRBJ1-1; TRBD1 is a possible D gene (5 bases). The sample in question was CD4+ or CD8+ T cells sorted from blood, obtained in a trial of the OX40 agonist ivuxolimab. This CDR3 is CASSYGTGTEAFF. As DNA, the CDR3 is TGTGCCAGCAGTTACGGAACAGGCACTGAAGCTTTCTTT.